The clone carrying this TCR beta chain was detected once. The CDR3 has 16 residues. The germline V gene has CDR1 MDHEN and CDR2 SYDVKM. Unmatched junction bases numbered 8, after V lost 6 bases and J lost 2 bases. These data belong to a study of blood T cell repertoires in COVID-19. Study summary: The cDNA or gDNA used as material had been derived from T cells, B-cell-depleted T cells, or PBMCs.

In the authors' workflow: Amplification from reference gene primers served as the basis for estimated nucleated cell counts. Repertoires were generated with immunoSEQ multiplex PCR, while TCRdb's copy carries only in-frame clones and drops some. V and J calls and clone size come straight from that table; D and trimming were deduced from the DNA. Of about 85,000 clones in the sample, roughly 89% were seen once. The receptor's source is a woman of 80 years or more with active or convalescent COVID-19. V and J are TRBV28 and TRBJ2-1; the match to TRBD1 covers 9 bases. Sequencing was done on a sample of peripheral blood. The CDR3 nucleotides are TGTGCCAGCAGCCGCGGGACAGGGTTCCCCTACAATGAGCAGTTCTTC. Protein product: CASSRGTGFPYNEQFF. The whole variable domain, filled in from reference TRBV28 and TRBJ2-1, reads DVKVTQSSRYLVKRTGEKVFLECVQDMDHENMFWYRQDPGLGLRLIYFSYDVKMKEKGDIPEGYSVSREKKERFSLILESASTNQTSMYLCASSRGTGFPYNEQFFGPGTRLTVL.